These T cell receptor beta chains were read from a single sample in a study of TIL therapy for anti-PD-1-resistant metastatic lung cancer. Assay used: immunoSEQ multiplex PCR; TCRdb lists only in-frame clones, some missing. The sample includes 20,000 to 25,000 clones, 78% of them seen just once. The source material was blood, sampled at baseline. The receptor source for this set is a person aged 25-80 years with non-small cell lung cancer. Each CDR3 is given with its conserved first and last residue. A D gene is named only where the DNA matches it firmly. Only some rows state a clone size, as once, few, many or a class for expanded clones.

clone_size cdr3_length j_call d_call v_call cdr3_nt cdr3_aa
NA 13 TRBJ2-5 NA TRBV29-1 TGCAGCGCCGAATCCAGGGAAATCGAGACCCAGTACTTC CSAESREIETQYF
NA 14 TRBJ2-1 NA TRBV7-6 TGTGCCAGCAGCTTGGGCGGGCAGCCTTTTGAGCAGTTCTTC CASSLGGQPFEQFF
NA 14 TRBJ2-5 TRBD1 TRBV29-1 TGCAGCGTTGATATGAAACAGGGGCAAGAGACCCAGTACTTC CSVDMKQGQETQYF
NA 15 TRBJ2-5 TRBD1 TRBV19 TGTGCCAGTAGTATGGGACAGGGGGGGCGAGAGACCCAGTACTTC CASSMGQGGRETQYF
NA 13 TRBJ2-7 NA TRBV19 TGTGCAGGCACGGGCCACTCGATCTACGAGCAGTACTTC CAGTGHSIYEQYF
NA 14 TRBJ1-6 NA TRBV7-9 TGTGCCAGCAGCCCCCCGGACCGACTCGATTTCCTCCACTTT CASSPPDRLDFLHF
NA 15 TRBJ2-7 NA TRBV5-4 TGTGCCAGCAGCTCGGAGGTGGCTAGTTTGCGGGAGCAGTACTTC CASSSEVASLREQYF
NA 14 TRBJ1-2 NA TRBV5-1 TGCGCCAGCAGAGGTAAACAGGATAACTATGGCTACACCTTC CASRGKQDNYGYTF
NA 12 TRBJ2-7 NA TRBV28 TGTGCCAGCAGTACTACCCCCTACGAGCAGTACTTC CASSTTPYEQYF
NA 16 TRBJ2-6 NA TRBV15 TGTGCCACCAGCCCAGGAGGGCCAGACGGGGCCAACGTCCTGACTTTC CATSPGGPDGANVLTF
few 13 TRBJ2-7 TRBD1 TRBV30 TGTGCCTGGAGTGTCAGGGGGTTGGACGAGCAGTACTTC CAWSVRGLDEQYF
NA 16 TRBJ2-7 NA TRBV29-1 TGCAGCGTTGAAGACTACCACCCGACAGGAGCCTACGAGCAGTACTTC CSVEDYHPTGAYEQYF
NA 16 TRBJ1-6 TRBD1 TRBV11-2 TGTGCCAGCAGCTTAAGGATCGGGACAGTTAATTCACCCCTCCACTTT CASSLRIGTVNSPLHF